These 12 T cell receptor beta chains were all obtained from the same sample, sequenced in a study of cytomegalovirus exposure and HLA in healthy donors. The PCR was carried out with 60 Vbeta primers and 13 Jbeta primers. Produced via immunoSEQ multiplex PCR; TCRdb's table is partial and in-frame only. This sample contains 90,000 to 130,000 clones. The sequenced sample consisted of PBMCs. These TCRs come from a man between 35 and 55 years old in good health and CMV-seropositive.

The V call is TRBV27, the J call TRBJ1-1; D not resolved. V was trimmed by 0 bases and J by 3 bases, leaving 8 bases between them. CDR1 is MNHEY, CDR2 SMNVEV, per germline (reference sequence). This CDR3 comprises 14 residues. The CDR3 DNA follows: TGTGCCAGCAGTTTATCTCCGGACTACACTGAAGCTTTCTTT. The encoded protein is CASSLSPDYTEAFF.

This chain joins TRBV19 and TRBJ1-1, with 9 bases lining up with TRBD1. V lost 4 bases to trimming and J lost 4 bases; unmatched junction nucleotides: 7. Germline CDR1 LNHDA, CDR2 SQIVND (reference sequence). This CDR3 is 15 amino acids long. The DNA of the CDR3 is TGTGCCAGTAGTACCCAACAGGGGGCGCCCACTGAAGCTTTCTTT. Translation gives CASSTQQGAPTEAFF.

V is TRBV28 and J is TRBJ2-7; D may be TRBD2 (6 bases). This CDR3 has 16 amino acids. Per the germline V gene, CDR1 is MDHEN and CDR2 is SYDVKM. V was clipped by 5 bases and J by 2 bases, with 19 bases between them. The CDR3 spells CASSPANPGEAYEQYF. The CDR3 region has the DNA TGTGCCAGCAGTCCAGCCAACCCGGGGGAAGCCTACGAGCAGTACTTC.

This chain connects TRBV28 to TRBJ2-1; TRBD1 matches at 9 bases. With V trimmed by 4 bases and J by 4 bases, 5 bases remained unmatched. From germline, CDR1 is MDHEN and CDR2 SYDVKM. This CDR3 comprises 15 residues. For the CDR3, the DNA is TGTGCCAGCAGTTCGGACAGGGGAAGGTACAATGAGCAGTTCTTC. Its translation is CASSSDRGRYNEQFF.

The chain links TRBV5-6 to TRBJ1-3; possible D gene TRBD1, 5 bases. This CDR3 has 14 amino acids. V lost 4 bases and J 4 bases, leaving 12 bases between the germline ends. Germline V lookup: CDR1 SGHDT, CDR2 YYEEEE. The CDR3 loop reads CASSGGIPGNTIYF. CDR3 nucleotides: TGTGCCAGCAGCGGGGGGATACCGGGAAACACCATATATTTT.

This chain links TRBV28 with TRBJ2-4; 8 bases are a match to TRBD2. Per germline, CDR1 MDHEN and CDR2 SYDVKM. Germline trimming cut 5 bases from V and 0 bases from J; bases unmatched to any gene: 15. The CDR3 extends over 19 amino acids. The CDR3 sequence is CASSPYLLGLAGAKNIQYF. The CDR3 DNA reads TGTGCCAGCAGTCCTTACCTCCTGGGTCTAGCGGGAGCCAAAAACATTCAGTACTTC.

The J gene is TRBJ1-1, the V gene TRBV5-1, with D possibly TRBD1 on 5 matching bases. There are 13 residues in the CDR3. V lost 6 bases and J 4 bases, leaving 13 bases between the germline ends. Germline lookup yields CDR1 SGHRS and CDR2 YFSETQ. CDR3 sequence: CASIRDLGTEAFF. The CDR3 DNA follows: TGCGCCAGCATCAGGGATCTAGGCACTGAAGCTTTCTTT.

The CDR3: CASTSSPSYEQYF. Written as DNA, the CDR3 is TGTGCCAGCACCAGTAGCCCTTCCTACGAGCAGTACTTC. The J gene is TRBJ2-7, the V gene TRBV27; D not certain. Trimming took off 7 bases at V and 1 base at J, with 11 bases between the two ends. Germline V CDR1 and CDR2: MNHEY, SMNVEV (reference sequence). The CDR3 loop spans 13 amino acids.

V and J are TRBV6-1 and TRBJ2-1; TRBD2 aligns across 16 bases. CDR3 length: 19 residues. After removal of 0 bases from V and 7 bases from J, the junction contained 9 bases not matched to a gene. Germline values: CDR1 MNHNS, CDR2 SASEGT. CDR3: CASSEAGLAGGPFLNEQFF. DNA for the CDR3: TGTGCCAGCAGTGAAGCGGGACTAGCGGGAGGGCCATTCCTGAATGAGCAGTTCTTC.

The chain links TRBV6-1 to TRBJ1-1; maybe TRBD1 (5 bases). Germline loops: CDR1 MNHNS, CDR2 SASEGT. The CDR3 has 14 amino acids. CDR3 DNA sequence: TGTGCGGTCCGCTCAGGGAAGGGGCCCCCTGAAGCTTTCTTT. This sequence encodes CAVRSGKGPPEAFF.

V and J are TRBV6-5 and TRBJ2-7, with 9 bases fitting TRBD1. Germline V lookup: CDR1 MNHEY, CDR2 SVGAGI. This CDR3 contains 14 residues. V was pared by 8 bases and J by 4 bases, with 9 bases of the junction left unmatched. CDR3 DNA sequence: TGTGCCAGCCGACGGGACAGGGTAGTTTACGAGCAGTACTTC. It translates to CASRRDRVVYEQYF.

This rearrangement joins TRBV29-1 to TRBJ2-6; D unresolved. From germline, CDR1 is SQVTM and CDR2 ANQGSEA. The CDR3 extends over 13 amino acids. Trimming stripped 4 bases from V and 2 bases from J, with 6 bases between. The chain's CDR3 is CSVGHTGANVLTF. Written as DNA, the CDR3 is TGCAGCGTTGGGCATACTGGGGCCAACGTCCTGACTTTC.